This entry is about one TCR beta chain. This sample was taken from a study of T cells in tumors after PD-1 blockade. Assay: immunoSEQ multiplex PCR; the TCRdb copy retains only in-frame clones and omits some. This sample has more than 50,000 clones, with approximately 79% found just once. Germline CDR1 and CDR2: LNHNV and YYDKDF (reference sequence). The CDR3 is 16 amino acids. Trimming removed 3 bases from V and 5 bases from J; junction bases left unmatched: 11. Sequenced material: PBMCs, taken after anti-PD-1 treatment. The rearrangement joins TRBV15 to TRBJ2-7; 9 nucleotides align to TRBD1. The sequence derives from a human donor with basal cell carcinoma. DNA of the CDR3: TGTGCCACCAGCAGGAGACCGGGACAGGGTATAGACGAGCAGTACTTC. Its protein is CATSRRPGQGIDEQYF.